The rows below give T cell receptor beta chains drawn from one sample of a study of a mutant IDH1 vaccine in newly diagnosed glioma. Repertoires were generated with immunoSEQ multiplex PCR, while TCRdb's copy carries only in-frame clones and drops some. The sample has tens of thousands of clones, about 80% seen once. The specimen comprised PBMCs, sampled from a glioma patient treated with radiotherapy, temozolomide or both. These receptors all come from a young man with glioma. Both conserved end residues are part of each CDR3. D genes are given only for firm matches. Clone size is given for some rows only: seen once, a few or many times, or a class if the clone is expanded.

J gene,D gene,clone size,V gene,CDR3 protein,CDR3 DNA
TRBJ2-1,NA,NA,TRBV19,CASSIVGNEQFF,TGTGCCAGTAGTATAGTAGGGAATGAGCAGTTCTTC
TRBJ1-2,NA,NA,TRBV5-6,CASSPDVGSYGYTF,TGTGCCAGCAGCCCGGACGTGGGCTCTTATGGCTACACCTTC
TRBJ2-5,NA,NA,TRBV27,CASSIPGLWETQYF,TGTGCCAGCAGTATTCCGGGGCTTTGGGAGACCCAGTACTTC
TRBJ2-3,NA,NA,TRBV11-2,CASSLGVGHRGTDTQYF,TGTGCCAGCAGCTTAGGGGTCGGGCACCGAGGGACAGATACGCAGTATTTT
TRBJ1-2,NA,once,TRBV2,CASSERGARGVYGYTF,TGTGCCAGCAGTGAAAGAGGGGCCCGAGGAGTATATGGCTACACCTTC
TRBJ2-7,NA,NA,TRBV6-1,CASSEYRVPEQYF,TGTGCCAGCAGTGAATATAGGGTGCCTGAGCAGTACTTC
TRBJ2-7,NA,NA,TRBV5-4,CASSSRVGSYEQYF,TGTGCCAGCAGTTCCAGGGTGGGGTCCTACGAGCAGTACTTC
TRBJ2-7,TRBD1,few,TRBV2,CAAAGGGTGVDEQYF,TGTGCAGCCGCCGGGGGTGGGACAGGGGTTGACGAGCAGTACTTC
TRBJ2-1,NA,once,TRBV6-1,CASSGFSFSYNEQFF,TGTGCCAGCAGTGGATTCTCGTTCTCCTACAATGAGCAGTTCTTC
TRBJ2-2,NA,NA,TRBV5-1,CASSSRDKNTGELFF,TGCGCCAGCAGCTCGCGGGACAAGAACACCGGGGAGCTGTTTTTT
TRBJ1-1,NA,NA,TRBV2,CASRPDRTTEAFF,TGTGCCAGCAGACCCGACAGGACTACTGAAGCTTTCTTT
TRBJ2-7,NA,NA,TRBV2,CASTSGGGGYEQYF,TGTGCCAGCACTAGCGGAGGGGGGGGCTACGAGCAGTACTTC
TRBJ2-7,TRBD1,NA,TRBV5-1,CASSPMTGGGEQYF,TGCGCCAGCAGCCCGATGACAGGGGGCGGCGAGCAGTACTTC
TRBJ1-1,NA,NA,TRBV5-1,CASSLGSREAFF,TGCGCCAGCAGCTTGGGTTCGAGAGAAGCTTTCTTT
TRBJ1-5,NA,few,TRBV5-6,CASSLSPRDGRNQPQHF,TGTGCCAGCAGCTTGAGTCCCAGGGATGGCCGCAATCAGCCCCAGCATTTT
TRBJ2-7,TRBD1,NA,TRBV6-5,CASHRGGGYEQYF,TGTGCCAGCCACAGGGGTGGTGGCTACGAGCAGTACTTC
TRBJ1-2,NA,NA,TRBV6-6,CASSSTDGYTF,TGTGCCAGCAGTTCGACGGATGGCTACACCTTC
TRBJ2-6,NA,few,TRBV19,CASSGRGSGANVLTF,TGTGCCAGTAGTGGCAGGGGTTCTGGGGCCAACGTCCTGACTTTC
TRBJ2-2,TRBD2,NA,TRBV7-2,CASSLRAGGTGELFF,TGTGCCAGCAGCTTACGCGCGGGGGGCACCGGGGAGCTGTTTTTT
TRBJ2-7,NA,NA,TRBV28,CASSLSDKEGEQYF,TGTGCCAGCAGTTTATCGGATAAGGAGGGCGAGCAGTACTTC
TRBJ1-1,NA,NA,TRBV5-4,CASSAERGTLNTEAFF,TGTGCCAGCAGCGCCGAACGGGGGACGTTGAACACTGAAGCTTTCTTT
TRBJ2-5,NA,NA,TRBV4-1,CASSHRADAETQYF,TGCGCCAGCAGCCACCGAGCGGATGCTGAGACCCAGTACTTC
TRBJ1-2,NA,NA,TRBV2,CASTLGGYGYTF,TGTGCCAGCACTCTCGGGGGTTATGGCTACACCTTC
TRBJ1-1,TRBD1,NA,TRBV5-1,CASSLGDRAHTEAFF,TGCGCCAGCAGCTTGGGGGACAGGGCTCATACTGAAGCTTTCTTT
TRBJ2-7,NA,once,TRBV2,CASSDRGRGEQYF,TGTGCCAGCAGTGATCGGGGGCGCGGGGAGCAGTACTTC
TRBJ1-6,NA,NA,TRBV6-5,CASSATGGVGSPLHF,TGTGCCAGCAGTGCTACCGGTGGGGTTGGATCACCCCTCCACTTT
TRBJ1-6,NA,few,TRBV2,CASSESVGVSPLHF,TGTGCCAGCAGTGAATCCGTAGGTGTTTCACCCCTCCACTTT
TRBJ1-5,NA,NA,TRBV28,CASSLSIGGAANQPQHF,TGTGCCAGCAGTTTATCTATTGGGGGGGCAGCCAATCAGCCCCAGCATTTT
TRBJ1-1,NA,NA,TRBV4-2,CASSHPGAHTEAFF,TGTGCCAGCAGCCATCCCGGGGCTCACACTGAAGCTTTCTTT
TRBJ2-7,NA,NA,TRBV10-1,CASSESSLVNEQYF,TGCGCCAGCAGTGAGTCATCCCTAGTGAACGAGCAGTACTTC
TRBJ1-1,TRBD1,NA,TRBV5-6,CASSGDRGHTEAFF,TGTGCCAGCAGCGGTGACAGGGGGCACACTGAAGCTTTCTTT
TRBJ1-2,NA,NA,TRBV7-3,CASSLGSRYGYTF,TGTGCCAGCAGCTTGGGAAGCCGCTATGGCTACACCTTC
TRBJ1-3,NA,once,TRBV6-6,CASSYSPEGNTIYF,TGTGCCAGCAGTTACTCTCCAGAGGGAAACACCATATATTTT
TRBJ1-5,TRBD1,few,TRBV28,CASSVDRVSQPQHF,TGTGCCAGCAGCGTAGACAGGGTTTCTCAGCCCCAGCATTTT
TRBJ2-7,TRBD2,NA,TRBV5-1,CASSLGASGRYSSYEQYF,TGCGCCAGCAGCTTGGGGGCTAGCGGGAGGTATTCCTCCTACGAGCAGTACTTC
TRBJ1-5,TRBD1,NA,TRBV6-1,CASSESAGGIQQPQHF,TGTGCCAGCAGTGAGAGTGCAGGGGGTATTCAGCAGCCCCAGCATTTT
TRBJ1-1,TRBD1,NA,TRBV5-4,CASSPGQGNTEAFF,TGTGCCAGCAGCCCGGGACAGGGGAACACTGAAGCTTTCTTT
TRBJ2-3,NA,NA,TRBV30,CAWSVLGVTDTQYF,TGTGCCTGGAGTGTACTGGGAGTTACAGATACGCAGTATTTT
TRBJ2-7,NA,NA,TRBV27,CASSSGSFYEQYF,TGTGCCAGCAGTTCCGGCAGTTTCTACGAGCAGTACTTC
TRBJ2-7,TRBD2,NA,TRBV5-4,CASSEGLDTYEQYF,TGTGCCAGCAGCGAGGGACTAGATACCTACGAGCAGTACTTC
TRBJ1-1,NA,NA,TRBV5-1,CASSRGDRTEAFF,TGCGCCAGCAGCCGGGGTGACCGGACCGAAGCTTTCTTT
TRBJ2-2,NA,NA,TRBV19,CASSRVTGELFF,TGTGCCAGTAGCAGAGTCACCGGGGAGCTGTTTTTT
TRBJ1-6,NA,NA,TRBV5-1,CASSPPEGGMNSPLHF,TGCGCCAGCAGCCCGCCCGAGGGGGGAATGAATTCACCCCTCCACTTT
TRBJ2-7,TRBD2,NA,TRBV2,CASSAPSSGSSYEQYF,TGTGCCAGCAGTGCCCCATCTAGCGGGAGCTCCTACGAGCAGTACTTC
TRBJ2-5,NA,NA,TRBV5-1,CASSLTGKETQYF,TGCGCCAGCAGCTTGACCGGGAAAGAGACCCAGTACTTC
TRBJ2-7,NA,NA,TRBV5-1,CASSLGASRANEQYF,TGCGCCAGCAGCTTGGGAGCCTCAAGGGCCAACGAGCAGTACTTC
TRBJ1-6,NA,NA,TRBV6-5,CASSYSTGAGISPLHF,TGTGCCAGCAGTTACTCTACGGGGGCAGGGATTTCACCCCTCCACTTT
TRBJ2-7,NA,NA,TRBV7-9,CASSLAVRGYEQYF,TGTGCCAGCAGCCTTGCAGTCAGGGGTTACGAGCAGTACTTC
TRBJ2-2,NA,NA,TRBV30,CAWSGDGHTGELFF,TGTGCCTGGAGTGGGGACGGACACACCGGGGAGCTGTTTTTT
TRBJ1-1,NA,NA,TRBV15,CATSRELRFAEAFF,TGTGCCACCAGCAGAGAATTGAGGTTCGCTGAAGCTTTCTTT